Shown below are 25 T cell receptor beta chains from a single sample sequenced in a study of a mutant IDH1 vaccine in newly diagnosed glioma. Generated by immunoSEQ multiplex PCR, the TCRdb table keeps only in-frame clones and is missing some. The sample has 25,000 to 35,000 clones, around 80% seen once. The time point here: week 23, last vaccination. Topical imiquimod accompanied each vaccine dose, which consisted of 300 ug of mutant IDH1 20-mer peptide. Their specific antigens are unknown. The sequencing used PBMCs, collected from a glioma patient whose treatment included an IDH1 peptide vaccine. The source is a woman between 18 and 30 years old with glioma.

This chain joins TRBV7-2 and TRBJ2-1; tentative D call: TRBD2 (5 bases). From germline, CDR1 is SGHTA and CDR2 FQGNSA. The V end lost 0 bases, the J end lost 10 bases, and 7 bases lay between the germline ends. CDR3 size: 12 residues. In DNA, the CDR3 is TGTGCCAGCAGCTTAGCCCGGGAAGAGCAGTTCTTC. Translation: CASSLAREEQFF.

The V and J genes are TRBV28 and TRBJ1-1; 7 nucleotides agree with TRBD1. CDR1 and CDR2 from the germline V gene are MDHEN and SYDVKM. The CDR3 loop spans 14 amino acids. The V gene end was trimmed by 6 bases and the J gene end by 4 bases; junction bases not matched to a gene: 8. CDR3 sequence: CASRSRGQSTEAFF. DNA for the CDR3: TGTGCCAGCAGGAGTCGGGGACAGAGCACTGAAGCTTTCTTT.

The table lists this clone with a few counts. The chain recombines TRBV11-2 with TRBJ1-5; 8 nucleotides agree with TRBD1. Germline CDR1 SGHAT, CDR2 FQNNGV. V was clipped by 6 bases and J by 6 bases; unmatched bases: 13. The CDR3 length is 16 residues. This chain's CDR3 is CASSPVGTGQGQPQHF. The CDR3 nucleotides are TGTGCCAGCAGTCCCGTTGGGACAGGCCAAGGTCAGCCCCAGCATTTT.

This clone was counted a single time. The sample holds other DNA sequences that translate to the same CDR3. This rearrangement joins TRBV18 to TRBJ1-2; D call uncertain. The V gene lost 2 bases and the J gene lost 8 bases, with 6 bases spanning the gap. This CDR3 comprises 11 residues. Germline-derived CDR1 and CDR2 are KGHSH and LQKENI. The CDR3 DNA reads as TGTGCCAGCTCACCAGGGAACGGCTACACCTTC. Its translation is CASSPGNGYTF. The full variable domain, rest sourced from reference TRBV18 and TRBJ1-2, is NAGVMQNPRHLVRRRGQEARLRCSPMKGHSHVYWYRQLPEEGLKFMVYLQKENIIDESGMPKERFSAEFPKEGPSILRIQQVVRGDSAAYFCASSPGNGYTFGSGTRLTVV.

The V call is TRBV6-5, the J call TRBJ2-7, with a tentative D call TRBD2 (5 bases). The CDR3 consists of 16 residues. The germline V and J ends were trimmed by 0 bases and 3 bases, with 15 bases remaining between them. Germline CDR1 and CDR2: MNHEY and SVGAGI. CDR3 region: CASSYSIASRGYEQYF. The CDR3 nucleotides read TGTGCCAGCAGTTACTCGATTGCATCCCGGGGCTACGAGCAGTACTTC.

The chain joins TRBV15 to TRBJ1-1; 7 bases align to TRBD1. The J segment lost 7 bases and the V segment lost 1 base, leaving 3 bases of the junction unmatched. Germline V gene lookup returns CDR1 LNHNV and CDR2 YYDKDF (reference sequence). The CDR3 runs 13 residues. CDR3 loop: CATSRADRNEAFF. The CDR3, as DNA: TGTGCCACCAGCAGAGCGGACAGGAATGAAGCTTTCTTT. Full variable domain (remainder filled in from reference TRBV15 and TRBJ1-1): DAMVIQNPRYQVTQFGKPVTLSCSQTLNHNVMYWYQQKSSQAPKLLFHYYDKDFNNEADTPDNFQSRRPNTSFCFLDIRSPGLGDTAMYLCATSRADRNEAFFGQGTRLTVV.

V usage is TRBV10-3 and J usage is TRBJ2-1; no definite D call. Germline CDR1 is ENHRY and CDR2 is SYGVKD. V was cut by 10 bases and J by 8 bases, with 12 bases left in between. The CDR3 runs 11 residues. CDR3 in DNA: TGTGCCACCAACAAGGGCGATGAGCAGTTCTTC. Its protein is CATNKGDEQFF.

The chain employs TRBV6-6 and TRBJ2-5; possibly TRBD2 for D (6 bases). This CDR3 region has 13 residues. The germline V gene encodes CDR1 MNHNY and CDR2 SVGAGI (reference sequence). Trimming shortened V by 3 bases and J by 5 bases, and 10 bases separated the two germline ends. In DNA, the CDR3 is TGTGCCAGCAGTTATCCGGGGGAGGAGACCCAGTACTTC. It translates to CASSYPGEETQYF.

The V call is TRBV5-1, the J call TRBJ1-5, with D perhaps TRBD1 (5 bases). V lost 5 bases and J lost 4, with 10 bases in between. CDR1 SGHRS and CDR2 YFSETQ come from the germline V gene. The CDR3 consists of 13 residues. CDR3 DNA sequence: TGCGCCAGCAGTTGGGGGGATAATCAGCCCCAGCATTTT. This encodes CASSWGDNQPQHF.

The chain uses TRBV7-9 and TRBJ2-5; 7 bases are shared with TRBD1. The CDR3 runs to 17 residues. Looked up from germline, CDR1 is SEHNR and CDR2 is FQNEAQ (reference sequence). V lost 5 bases and J lost 0; bases outside the gene matches: 12. This CDR3 reads CASSVPSGQMYQETQYF. In DNA, the CDR3 is TGTGCCAGCAGCGTCCCCTCGGGACAGATGTACCAAGAGACCCAGTACTTC.

The chain combines TRBV7-6 with TRBJ2-5, with D possibly TRBD2 on 6 matching bases. Trimming took 5 bases from V and 4 from J, leaving 14 bases between them. This CDR3 comprises 14 residues. Germline CDR1 and CDR2: SGHVS and FNYEAQ. The CDR3: CASSPGLVIETQYF. For the CDR3, the DNA is TGTGCCAGCAGCCCGGGACTGGTTATAGAGACCCAGTACTTC.

The chain is built from TRBV4-1 and TRBJ1-2; TRBD1 might be the D (6 bases). The CDR3 totals 17 residues. Per the germline V gene, CDR1 is MGHRA and CDR2 is YSYEKL. V was shortened by 1 base and J by 2 bases, with 17 bases between the two germline ends. The CDR3: CASSQATTGSGNYGYTF. The CDR3 DNA is TGCGCCAGCAGCCAAGCCACAACAGGGAGCGGAAACTATGGCTACACCTTC.

The V gene is TRBV11-2, the J gene TRBJ1-6; 7 bases are shared with TRBD1. Losses at the gene ends were 0 bases for V and 8 bases for J; bases not matched to a gene: 7. Germline CDR1 is SGHAT and CDR2 is FQNNGV. The CDR3 length is 16 residues. DNA of the CDR3: TGTGCCAGCAGCTTAGATTACACAGGGGATCATTCACCCCTCCACTTT. It is translated as CASSLDYTGDHSPLHF. Full variable domain (outside the CDR3, taken from reference TRBV11-2 and TRBJ1-6): EAGVAQSPRYKIIEKRQSVAFWCNPISGHATLYWYQQILGQGPKLLIQFQNNGVVDDSQLPKDRFSAERLKGVDSTLKIQPAKLEDSAVYLCASSLDYTGDHSPLHFGNGTRLTVT.

For the CDR3, the DNA is TGCGCCAGCAGCCAGAACAGGGTAACAGATACGCAGTATTTT. Protein: CASSQNRVTDTQYF. This sequence joins TRBV4-1 and TRBJ2-3; D may be TRBD1 (6 bases). Trimming left V 3 bases short and J 3 bases short, with 10 bases between. The germline V gene has CDR1 MGHRA and CDR2 YSYEKL. CDR3 length: 14 amino acids.

The rearrangement uses TRBV5-6 and TRBJ1-3; D is unresolved. There are 14 residues in the CDR3. Deletions cut 2 bases from V and 0 bases from J, with 6 bases between. Germline V gene data show CDR1 as SGHDT and CDR2 as YYEEEE. The CDR3 coding sequence is TGTGCCAGCAGCTTTAGTAGCTCTGGAAACACCATATATTTT. Residues: CASSFSSSGNTIYF. Combining the CDR3 with reference TRBV5-6 and TRBJ1-3 gives the whole variable domain DAGVTQSPTHLIKTRGQQVTLRCSPKSGHDTVSWYQQALGQGPQFIFQYYEEEERQRGNFPDRFSGHQFPNYSSELNVNALLLGDSALYLCASSFSSSGNTIYFGEGSWLTVV.

Judged by abundance, this clone is medium-sized. The chain links TRBV6-1 to TRBJ2-2; 8 bases are shared with TRBD1. Germline V gene lookup returns CDR1 MNHNS and CDR2 SASEGT. The ends lost 8 bases at V and 1 base at J; junction bases unmatched: 6. The CDR3 sequence is 15 residues long. CDR3 loop: CASRQGMGNTGELFF. In nucleotides, the CDR3 is TGTGCCAGCCGACAGGGGATGGGGAACACCGGGGAGCTGTTTTTT.

The genes are TRBV6-1 and TRBJ2-3, with D unresolved. V lost 0 bases, J lost 2 bases, and 6 bases lay in between. In germline, CDR1 is MNHNS, CDR2 SASEGT. The length of the CDR3 is 14 residues. The CDR3 DNA reads as TGTGCCAGCAGTGAAGCTCCTAACACAGATACGCAGTATTTT. Protein: CASSEAPNTDTQYF.

V gene TRBV14 combines with J gene TRBJ1-2; D may be TRBD1 (5 bases). V was clipped by 2 bases and J by 1 base, with 5 bases between them. This CDR3 is built from 13 residues. Looked up from germline, CDR1 is SGHDN and CDR2 is FVKESK. The chain's CDR3 is CASSQQGNYGYTF. CDR3 in DNA: TGTGCCAGCAGCCAACAGGGTAACTATGGCTACACCTTC.

V and J are TRBV6-1 and TRBJ1-2; 7 nucleotides align to TRBD1. Germline V gene sequence: CDR1 MNHNS, CDR2 SASEGT. This CDR3 has 15 amino acids. Trimming at V came to 10 bases and at J to 8 bases, leaving 19 bases not matched to a gene. CDR3 region: CAIQIEGTAPLGYTF. The CDR3, as DNA: TGTGCCATTCAAATAGAGGGGACAGCCCCACTGGGCTACACCTTC.

The genes are TRBV19 and TRBJ2-3, with 14 bases that match TRBD2. Germline V gives CDR1 LNHDA, CDR2 SQIVND (reference sequence). This CDR3 is 18 amino acids long. V shed 5 bases, J shed 5 bases, and the junction held 12 bases outside the gene matches. The CDR3 spells CASSANIGLAGGEDTQYF. CDR3 bases: TGTGCCAGTAGTGCTAATATTGGACTAGCGGGAGGAGAAGATACGCAGTATTTT.

A few counts support this clone. The V and J genes are TRBV6-6 and TRBJ1-1; no definite D call. V lost 0 bases to trimming and J lost 1 base, with 3 bases between them. Per germline, CDR1 MNHNY and CDR2 SVGAGI (reference sequence). The CDR3 runs to 13 residues. The CDR3 loop is CASSYSQNTEAFF. The CDR3 DNA sequence: TGTGCCAGCAGTTACTCCCAGAACACTGAAGCTTTCTTT.

This chain connects TRBV4-1 to TRBJ2-7, with D unresolved. The CDR3 length is 13 residues. Per germline, CDR1 MGHRA and CDR2 YSYEKL. V was cut by 3 bases and J by 0 bases, with 6 bases left in between. Here the CDR3 DNA reads TGCGCCAGCAGCCAGTACAGCTCCTACGAGCAGTACTTC. It codes for CASSQYSSYEQYF.

The gene calls are TRBV19 and TRBJ2-7, with unresolved D. Germline CDR1 is LNHDA and CDR2 is SQIVND (reference sequence). CDR3 length equals 14 residues. Trimming took 5 bases from V and 3 from J, leaving 14 bases between them. CDR3 nucleotides: TGTGCCAGTAGTCCGACCCGACGATACTACGAGCAGTACTTC. It specifies CASSPTRRYYEQYF.

This sequence joins TRBV6-1 and TRBJ1-2, with D hard to call. Per germline, CDR1 MNHNS and CDR2 SASEGT. The V end was cut by 4 bases, the J end by 2 bases, with 14 bases between. The CDR3 consists of 15 residues. CDR3 amino acids: CASSGLAGQNYGYTF. The CDR3 DNA sequence: TGTGCCAGCAGTGGCCTTGCGGGCCAAAACTATGGCTACACCTTC.

This chain joins TRBV27 and TRBJ2-5; D is undetermined. With 3 bases removed from V and 5 bases from J, the gap between germline ends came to 10 bases. CDR3 size: 13 residues. The germline V gene encodes CDR1 MNHEY and CDR2 SMNVEV (reference sequence). The CDR3 spells CASSFRSGETQYF. The CDR3 DNA is TGTGCCAGCAGTTTTCGTTCGGGTGAGACCCAGTACTTC.